This T cell receptor (beta chain) was profiled in a study of blood T cell repertoires in COVID-19. About the study: COVID-19 samples from acute and convalescent phases originated in the United States, Italy and Spain.

Trimming stripped 1 base from V and 5 bases from J, with 12 bases between. The length of the CDR3 is 16 residues. Germline V CDR1 and CDR2: LNHDA, SQIVND (reference sequence). Sequencing was performed with immunoSEQ multiplex PCR; in TCRdb, only in-frame clones are kept and a portion is missing. The sample gives 170,000 or so clones, around 89% of which show up once; approximately 2% is in the top ten. This clonotype was obtained from a man younger than 35 who had recovered from COVID-19. The sample was peripheral blood. This rearrangement joins TRBV19 to TRBJ1-6, with D possibly TRBD1 on 6 matching bases. CDR3 nucleotides: TGTGCCAGTAGTATAGGGTGGGGACAAAATAATTCACCCCTCCACTTT. Translation: CASSIGWGQNNSPLHF.